This TCR beta chain was sequenced for a study of cytomegalovirus exposure and HLA in healthy donors. Points from the study as a whole: There were around 160 TCR beta chains listed as cytomegalovirus-associated. Being productive about 87% or about 30% of the time was typical of most TCR beta V segments in an earlier analysis.

The CDR3 has 15 residues. In germline, CDR1 is SGHNT, CDR2 YYREEE (reference sequence). Losses at the gene ends were 3 bases for V and 3 bases for J; bases not matched to a gene: 1. As concerns this clone: Its antigen is currently unknown.

It was with 60 Vbeta and 13 Jbeta primers that the PCR ran. Assay used: immunoSEQ multiplex PCR; TCRdb lists only in-frame clones, some missing. Altogether some 200,000 clones are present, 70% to 85% being singletons, with the ten largest covering roughly 2.5%. This sequence was found in a woman in her sixties in good health and CMV-seropositive. Sequencing used PBMCs. V gene TRBV5-4 combines with J gene TRBJ2-3; 13 bases match TRBD2. CDR3 sequence (DNA): TGTGCCAGCAGCTCACTAGCGGGAGGGACAGATACGCAGTATTTT. Amino acids: CASSSLAGGTDTQYF.